The 20 T cell receptor beta chains in this list originate from one sample, sequenced in a study of CD8+ T cells in alopecia areata (dated 2018 in TCRdb). The sample's time point label, decoded: roughly 27 days on oral tofacitinib. The sample's treatment or condition label is to be understood as: oral pan-JAK inhibitor, 5-10 mg twice daily. The library was generated by the immunoSEQ multiplex PCR assay. RNA was extracted from all samples and reverse transcribed into cDNA, which served as template for TCR sequencing. As stored in TCRdb, this immuneACCESS dataset retains in-frame rearrangements with V and J assigned. A fraction of the clones does not appear; measured against another copy, unresolved V genes explain less than half of the discrepancy, and the remainder lacks a known reason. This sample gives over 200,000 clones in total; around 65% of them show up just once. Around 3.9% of the sample belongs to the ten largest clones.

Sequencing used CD4+ T cells sorted from blood, obtained at week 4, from a patient treated with tofacitinib. Receptors originate from a human donor with alopecia areata.

This clone was seen a few times. The CDR3 DNA is TGTGCCATCAGTGAGATGACCAGGACCTCCTACGAGCAGTACTTC. It yields the protein CAISEMTRTSYEQYF. The chain carries TRBV10-3 and TRBJ2-7, with D hard to call. The germline V gene encodes CDR1 ENHRY and CDR2 SYGVKD. With 2 bases removed from V and 0 bases from J, the gap between germline ends came to 11 bases. The CDR3 has 15 amino acids.

This clone occurred a few times. The gene calls are TRBV14 and TRBJ1-2; possible D gene TRBD1, 5 bases. CDR1 and CDR2 from the germline V gene are SGHDN and FVKESK. This CDR3 contains 14 residues. Between the trimmed V and J ends, which lost 5 bases and 6 bases, there was a span of 16 bases. CDR3 region: CASSTGRNTNGYTF. CDR3 in DNA: TGTGCCAGCAGCACAGGACGGAACACAAATGGCTACACCTTC.

The J gene is TRBJ1-2, the V gene TRBV30; TRBD1 is a possible D gene (5 bases). Germline CDR1 and CDR2: GTSNPN and SVGIG (reference sequence). V was shortened by 0 bases and J by 5 bases, with 16 bases between the two germline ends. The CDR3 has 15 amino acids. CDR3 DNA: TGTGCCTGGAGTGTACTCTCCGCGGGGCTTTATGGCTACACCTTC. It is translated as CAWSVLSAGLYGYTF.

This clone came up once. The chain carries TRBV7-9 and TRBJ1-1, with D unclear. Per germline, CDR1 SEHNR and CDR2 FQNEAQ (reference sequence). The length of the CDR3 is 13 residues. V was shortened by 3 bases and J by 4 bases, with 9 bases between the two germline ends. CDR3 residues: CASSLPTPTEAFF. CDR3 sequence (DNA): TGTGCCAGCAGCTTGCCGACACCCACTGAAGCTTTCTTT.

The V and J genes are TRBV6-6 and TRBJ1-5; 7 nucleotides match TRBD1. This CDR3 has 14 residues. Per the germline V gene, CDR1 is MNHNY and CDR2 is SVGAGI (reference sequence). The J segment lost 13 bases and the V segment lost 7 bases, leaving 16 bases of the junction unmatched. This chain's CDR3 is CASIQSGQLGPQHF. The CDR3, as DNA: TGTGCCAGCATTCAGTCGGGACAGTTAGGGCCTCAGCATTTT.

The chain employs TRBV5-3 and TRBJ2-5; D tentatively reads TRBD1 or TRBD2 (5 bases each). TRBV5-3 is placed among ORFs of uncertain function. The CDR3 runs to 16 residues. The V and J ends lost 2 bases and 4 bases respectively, with 18 bases between them. The CDR3 loop is CARSFGPPGAAETQYF. CDR3 DNA: TGTGCCAGAAGCTTCGGTCCCCCCGGGGCGGCAGAGACCCAGTACTTC.

The V call is TRBV5-1, the J call TRBJ2-7; D ambiguous. The germline V gene encodes CDR1 SGHRS and CDR2 YFSETQ. V lost 4 bases and J 2 bases, leaving 13 bases between the germline ends. This CDR3 is 14 amino acids long. This CDR3 reads CASSAIPAAYEQYF. The CDR3 DNA is TGCGCCAGCAGCGCCATACCCGCCGCCTACGAGCAGTACTTC. The full variable domain, in which reference TRBV5-1 and TRBJ2-7 provide the parts outside the CDR3, is KAGVTQTPRYLIKTRGQQVTLSCSPISGHRSVSWYQQTPGQGLQFLFEYFSETQRNKGNFPGRFSGRQFSNSRSEMNVSTLELGDSALYLCASSAIPAAYEQYFGPGTRLTVT.

This clone was seen more than once but under ten times. The chain uses TRBV13 and TRBJ1-2; tentatively, D is TRBD1 (6 bases). The germline V gene has CDR1 PRHDT and CDR2 FYEKMQ (reference sequence). The CDR3 is 14 residues long. V dropped 4 bases and J dropped 5 bases, with 14 bases sitting between them. The DNA of the CDR3 is TGTGCCAGCAGCTCTTGGACAGAAGGGTATGGCTACACCTTC. Amino acids: CASSSWTEGYGYTF.

V gene TRBV7-2 combines with J gene TRBJ2-5, with 12 bases lining up with TRBD2. Germline V gene data show CDR1 as SGHTA and CDR2 as FQGNSA. This CDR3 is built from 18 residues. V dropped 2 bases and J dropped 2; count of bases not matched to a gene: 9. The CDR3 protein is CASSLFASGGAAQETQYF. The DNA for the CDR3 is TGTGCCAGCAGCTTATTCGCTAGCGGGGGGGCGGCGCAAGAGACCCAGTACTTC.

The chain is built from TRBV5-4 and TRBJ1-2; D may be TRBD1 (5 bases). Germline CDR1 is SGHNT and CDR2 is YYREEE (reference sequence). Trimming pared 4 bases from V and 2 bases from J, leaving 15 bases between. The length of the CDR3 is 15 residues. CDR3: CASSRGLGGNYGYTF. In nucleotides, the CDR3 is TGTGCCAGCAGCCGGGGCCTTGGGGGGAACTATGGCTACACCTTC. The full variable domain, completed using reference TRBV5-4 and TRBJ1-2, is ETGVTQSPTHLIKTRGQQVTLRCSSQSGHNTVSWYQQALGQGPQFIFQYYREEENGRGNFPPRFSGLQFPNYSSELNVNALELDDSALYLCASSRGLGGNYGYTFGSGTRLTVV.

The chain links TRBV10-3 to TRBJ1-4; the D gene is possibly TRBD1 (6 bases). The CDR3 consists of 13 residues. The germline gives CDR1 ENHRY, CDR2 SYGVKD. With 10 bases removed from V and 0 bases from J, the gap between germline ends came to 9 bases. CDR3 nucleotides: TGTGCCACTCACAGGGCAACTAATGAAAAACTGTTTTTT. It translates to CATHRATNEKLFF.

J is TRBJ2-1 and V is TRBV7-8, with 14 bases aligning to TRBD2. Germline loops: CDR1 SGHVS, CDR2 FQNEAQ. V gave up 4 bases and J gave up 8 bases; unmatched junction bases: 4. The CDR3 covers 15 residues. In nucleotides, the CDR3 is TGTGCCAGCAGCTCCGGACTAGCGGGGGGTGATGAGCAGTTCTTC. It encodes CASSSGLAGGDEQFF.

This rearrangement joins TRBV6-6 to TRBJ2-3, with TRBD2 matching over 9 bases. V was pared by 4 bases and J by 4 bases, with 6 bases of the junction left unmatched. The CDR3 length is 15 residues. Germline values: CDR1 MNHNY, CDR2 SVGAGI (reference sequence). The CDR3 DNA is TGTGCCAGCAGTTCCCGGACTAGCGAGGCAGATACGCAGTATTTT. This encodes CASSSRTSEADTQYF.

V is TRBV30 and J is TRBJ2-3; 7 bases fit TRBD2. Germline V CDR1 and CDR2: GTSNPN, SVGIG (reference sequence). V trimming: 7 bases; J trimming: 3 bases; junction bases outside the gene matches: 4. This CDR3 contains 12 residues. Written as DNA, the CDR3 is TGTGCCTCCGAGCGGGGAACAGATACGCAGTATTTT. It translates to CASERGTDTQYF. The variable domain in full, completed from reference TRBV30 and TRBJ2-3, reads SQTIHQWPATLVQPVGSPLSLECTVEGTSNPNLYWYRQAAGRGLQLLFYSVGIGQISSEVPQNLSASRPQDRQFILSSKKLLLSDSGFYLCASERGTDTQYFGPGTRLTVL.

This chain connects TRBV5-6 to TRBJ1-2, with 7 positions matching TRBD1. The germline CDR1 and CDR2 sequences are SGHDT and YYEEEE. V gave up 2 bases and J gave up 0 bases; unmatched junction bases: 10. The CDR3 runs to 17 residues. CDR3 nucleotides: TGTGCCAGCAGCTTCAGGGGGAACGACCCAACTAACTATGGCTACACCTTC. Its translation: CASSFRGNDPTNYGYTF.

The genes are TRBV19 and TRBJ2-5; possibly TRBD1 for D (7 bases). V lost 3 bases and J lost 2, with 13 bases in between. The CDR3 is made up of 15 amino acids. Germline CDR1 LNHDA, CDR2 SQIVND (reference sequence). CDR3 DNA sequence: TGTGCCAGTAGTATCCGCGGGACAGTGCAAGAGACCCAGTACTTC. Its translation is CASSIRGTVQETQYF. The variable domain in full, with the rest retrieved from reference TRBV19 and TRBJ2-5, is DGGITQSPKYLFRKEGQNVTLSCEQNLNHDAMYWYRQDPGQGLRLIYYSQIVNDFQKGDIAEGYSVSREKKESFPLTVTSAQKNPTAFYLCASSIRGTVQETQYFGPGTRLLVL.

This chain uses TRBV29-1 with TRBJ1-1; D not certain. The CDR3 has 12 residues. Germline-derived CDR1 and CDR2 are SQVTM and ANQGSEA. The CDR3 coding sequence is TGCATGGCGGGGTTGAGGAACACTGAAGCTTTCTTT. It codes for CMAGLRNTEAFF. Based on the CDR3 plus reference TRBV29-1 and TRBJ1-1, the full variable domain is SAVISQKPSRDICQRGTSLTIQCQVDSQVTMMFWYRQQPGQSLTLIATANQGSEATYESGFVIDKFPISRPNLTFSTLTVSNMSPEDSSIYLCMAGLRNTEAFFGQGTRLTVV.

In its sample, this clone was seen a few times. The rearrangement links TRBV30 to TRBJ2-1, with D maybe TRBD2 (5 bases). CDR1 is GTSNPN and CDR2 is SVGIG in the germline V gene (reference sequence). V was cut by 3 bases and J by 10 bases, with 13 bases left in between. The CDR3 spans 12 residues. The CDR3 region has the DNA TGTGCCTGGAGCCGGACTGCAACAGAGCAGTTCTTC. It specifies CAWSRTATEQFF.

The J gene is TRBJ1-1, the V gene TRBV29-1; D gene uncertain. Germline CDR1 SQVTM, CDR2 ANQGSEA. This CDR3 spans 9 amino acids. The V gene lost 5 bases and the J gene lost 7 bases, with 5 bases spanning the gap. For the CDR3, the DNA is TGCAGCGTTAGTAATGAAGCTTTCTTT. The encoded protein is CSVSNEAFF.

The genes are TRBV7-2 and TRBJ1-2, with TRBD1 as a possible D gene (5 bases). V was pared by 0 bases and J by 7 bases, with 15 bases between. Germline loops: CDR1 SGHTA, CDR2 FQGNSA. This CDR3 comprises 15 residues. The chain's CDR3 is CASSLAVGATSGYTF. The CDR3 DNA follows: TGTGCCAGCAGCTTAGCGGTCGGGGCGACTAGTGGCTACACCTTC. The full variable domain, with the rest looked up from reference TRBV7-2 and TRBJ1-2, is GAGVSQSPSNKVTEKGKDVELRCDPISGHTALYWYRQSLGQGLEFLIYFQGNSAPDKSGLPSDRFSAERTGGSVSTLTIQRTQQEDSAVYLCASSLAVGATSGYTFGSGTRLTVV.